The source of this T cell receptor (beta chain) is a study of blood T cell repertoires in COVID-19. The overall study: Sites in the United States, Italy and Spain provided acute and convalescent COVID-19 samples. From T cells, B-cell-depleted T cells, or PBMCs came the material, which was cDNA or gDNA.

The authors' processing: Using reference gene primer amplification, nucleated cell counts were estimated. The protocol was immunoSEQ multiplex PCR, while the TCRdb copy is restricted to in-frame clones and leaves out a portion. Clonal size and the V and J genes are those of that table, whereas D and trimming came from the DNA. Of a few hundred thousand clones detected, 65% to 90% appear once; the ten largest clones hold more than 6%. This TCR was sampled from a human donor in a cohort sampled during active COVID-19. Material for sequencing was peripheral blood.

The CDR3: CASSRGQSYEQYF. For the CDR3, the DNA is TGTGCCAGCAGCCGGGGACAGAGCTACGAGCAGTACTTC. The chain couples TRBV12-3 or TRBV12-4 to TRBJ2-7; 7 nucleotides line up with TRBD1. This CDR3 contains 13 residues. Trimming removed 6 bases from V and 3 bases from J; junction bases left unmatched: 5.